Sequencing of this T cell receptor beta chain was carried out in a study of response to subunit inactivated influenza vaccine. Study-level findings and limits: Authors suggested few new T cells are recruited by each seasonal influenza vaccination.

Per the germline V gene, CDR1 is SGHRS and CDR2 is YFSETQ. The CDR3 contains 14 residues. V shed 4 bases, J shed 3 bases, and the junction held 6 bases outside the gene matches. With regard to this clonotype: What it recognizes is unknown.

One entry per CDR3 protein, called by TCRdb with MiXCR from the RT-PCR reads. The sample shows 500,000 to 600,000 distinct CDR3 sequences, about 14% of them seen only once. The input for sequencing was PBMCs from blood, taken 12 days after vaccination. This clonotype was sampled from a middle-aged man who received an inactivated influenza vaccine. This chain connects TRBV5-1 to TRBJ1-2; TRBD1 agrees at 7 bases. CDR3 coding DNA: TGCGCCAGCAGCCCCGGGGACAGAGACTATGGCTACACCTTC. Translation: CASSPGDRDYGYTF. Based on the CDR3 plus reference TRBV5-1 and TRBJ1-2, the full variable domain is KAGVTQTPRYLIKTRGQQVTLSCSPISGHRSVSWYQQTPGQGLQFLFEYFSETQRNKGNFPGRFSGRQFSNSRSEMNVSTLELGDSALYLCASSPGDRDYGYTFGSGTRLTVV.